The 21 T cell receptor beta chains below come from one sample, sequenced in a study of glioma-infiltrating T cells after dendritic cell vaccination. Here immunoSEQ multiplex PCR was the method, and the copy in TCRdb shows in-frame clones only, minus some. The data contain just under 60,000 clones, about 80% of them singletons. Time point specified: after dendritic cell vaccination, including at tumor progression/relapse. The sequencing here drew on blood, taken after dendritic cell vaccination. The receptors were sampled from a human donor with glioblastoma.

The CDR3 reads CASSRDTTSTDTQYF. The CDR3 DNA follows: TGTGCCAGCAGTAGGGACACAACTAGCACAGATACGCAGTATTTT. This chain uses TRBV2 with TRBJ2-3; D might be TRBD1 (6 bases). The V end was cut by 5 bases, the J end by 0 bases, with 12 bases between. CDR3 length: 15 residues. The germline V gene encodes CDR1 SNHLY and CDR2 FYNNEI.

The V gene is TRBV11-3, the J gene TRBJ2-2, with D possibly matching TRBD1 (6 bases). V dropped 0 bases and J dropped 5 bases, with 16 bases sitting between them. The CDR3 extends over 17 amino acids. Looked up from germline, CDR1 is SGHNT and CDR2 is YENEEA. The DNA for the CDR3 is TGTGCCAGCAGCTTAGATGGGGCAGGGGCGAGGACCGGGGAGCTGTTTTTT. Its translation: CASSLDGAGARTGELFF.

The J gene is TRBJ2-1, the V gene TRBV5-1, with 8 bases identical to TRBD1. CDR1 and CDR2 from the germline V gene are SGHRS and YFSETQ. The CDR3 spans 15 residues. J gave up 2 bases and V 0 bases, and 1 base lay outside the gene matches. Here the CDR3 reads CASSLAGGTYNEQFF. In DNA, the CDR3 is TGCGCCAGCAGCTTGGCAGGGGGCACCTACAATGAGCAGTTCTTC. The full variable domain, with the rest looked up from reference TRBV5-1 and TRBJ2-1, is KAGVTQTPRYLIKTRGQQVTLSCSPISGHRSVSWYQQTPGQGLQFLFEYFSETQRNKGNFPGRFSGRQFSNSRSEMNVSTLELGDSALYLCASSLAGGTYNEQFFGPGTRLTVL.

The genes are TRBV5-1 and TRBJ1-1, with 7 nucleotides matching TRBD1. This CDR3 has 15 amino acids. The ends lost 0 bases at V and 6 bases at J; junction bases unmatched: 8. Germline V gives CDR1 SGHRS, CDR2 YFSETQ. The CDR3 DNA reads as TGCGCCAGCAGCTTGGAGGGGGCTGGTTTCTCTGAAGCTTTCTTT. Translation: CASSLEGAGFSEAFF.

This sequence joins TRBV25-1 and TRBJ1-1; no clear D gene. Germline lookup yields CDR1 MGHDK and CDR2 SYGVNS. The CDR3 has 14 amino acids. Trimming took off 7 bases at V and 0 bases at J, with 12 bases between the two ends. CDR3: CASIKSGLNTEAFF. In nucleotides, the CDR3 is TGTGCCAGCATTAAATCGGGGTTGAACACTGAAGCTTTCTTT.

The J gene is TRBJ2-2, the V gene TRBV10-2, with D unclear. The CDR3 contains 13 residues. CDR1 is WSHSY, CDR2 SAAADI, per germline. V was clipped by 6 bases and J by 1 base, with 6 bases between them. CDR3 nucleotide sequence: TGCGCCAGCAGGAGACAGAACACCGGGGAGCTGTTTTTT. It encodes CASRRQNTGELFF.

The CDR3 is CASSPSRGADTQYF. CDR3 bases: TGCGCCAGCAGCCCCTCCAGGGGGGCAGATACGCAGTATTTT. The V and J genes are TRBV5-1 and TRBJ2-3, with a tentative D call TRBD1 (7 bases). V dropped 4 bases and J dropped 4 bases, with 13 bases sitting between them. CDR1 SGHRS and CDR2 YFSETQ come from the germline V gene. The CDR3 has 14 amino acids.

This clone was seen more than once but under ten times. Other DNA sequences of this sample code for an identical CDR3. V is TRBV2 and J is TRBJ2-7, with D perhaps matching TRBD1 (8 bases). Germline CDR1 and CDR2: SNHLY and FYNNEI. CDR3 length: 14 residues. V shed 6 bases and J shed 3 bases, with 15 bases lying between them. Here the CDR3 reads CASSVQGGDYEQYF. CDR3 nucleotide sequence: TGTGCCAGCAGCGTACAGGGGGGGGACTACGAGCAGTACTTC.

The V gene is TRBV5-1, the J gene TRBJ1-6, with 7 bases lining up with TRBD1. The germline CDR1 and CDR2 sequences are SGHRS and YFSETQ. This CDR3 contains 15 residues. V lost 0 bases, J lost 7 bases, and 4 bases stayed unmatched. Here the CDR3 DNA reads TGCGCCAGCAGCTTGGTGACAGGGACGAATTCACCCCTCCACTTT. Its translation is CASSLVTGTNSPLHF.

The rearrangement uses TRBV10-1 and TRBJ2-7; TRBD2 matches 9 bases. Trimming cost V 1 base and J 3 bases; bases outside gene matches: 4. Germline V gene lookup returns CDR1 WNHNN and CDR2 SYGVQD (reference sequence). This CDR3 has 15 amino acids. Here the CDR3 DNA reads TGCGCCAGCAGTGAGTTAGCGGGGGAGGGCTACGAGCAGTACTTC. Amino acid sequence: CASSELAGEGYEQYF.

V gene TRBV18 combines with J gene TRBJ2-2, with 7 bases fitting TRBD1. The germline gives CDR1 KGHSH, CDR2 LQKENI. The V gene end was trimmed by 0 bases and the J gene end by 3 bases; junction bases not matched to a gene: 4. This CDR3 comprises 16 residues. The CDR3 loop reads CASSPPTGADTGELFF. The CDR3 DNA reads as TGTGCCAGCTCACCACCTACAGGGGCAGACACCGGGGAGCTGTTTTTT.

The gene calls are TRBV7-2 and TRBJ2-5, with a weak D call TRBD1 (6 bases). The V end was cut by 1 base, the J end by 1 base, with 19 bases between. This CDR3 region has 18 residues. Germline assignment: CDR1 SGHTA and CDR2 FQGNSA. The CDR3 sequence is CASSLVSGHQGGQETQYF. CDR3 bases: TGTGCCAGCAGCTTAGTCTCCGGACACCAAGGGGGCCAAGAGACCCAGTACTTC.

The gene calls are TRBV23-1 and TRBJ1-5, with D possibly being TRBD1 (5 bases). TRBV23-1 is identified as an open reading frame with a role that is uncertain. Trimming took off 0 bases at V and 0 bases at J, with 12 bases between the two ends. CDR3 length: 17 residues. In DNA, the CDR3 is TGCGCCAGCAGTCAATCATGGTACAGGAATAGCAATCAGCCCCAGCATTTT. This encodes CASSQSWYRNSNQPQHF.

The chain has TRBV27 and TRBJ2-2, with 8 bases matching TRBD2. Germline trimming cut 4 bases from V and 6 bases from J; bases unmatched to any gene: 13. The germline V gene encodes CDR1 MNHEY and CDR2 SMNVEV (reference sequence). The CDR3 loop spans 17 amino acids. CDR3 amino acids: CASSSPLGLVNPGELFF. In DNA, the CDR3 is TGTGCCAGCAGTTCTCCCCTGGGACTAGTCAATCCCGGGGAGCTGTTTTTT.

This chain uses TRBV11-3 with TRBJ2-1; D unclear. This CDR3 has 13 residues. V was cut by 6 bases and J by 4 bases, with 10 bases left in between. The germline V gene has CDR1 SGHNT and CDR2 YENEEA. CDR3 in DNA: TGTGCCAGCAGTCGCGACACTTACAATGAGCAGTTCTTC. Translation gives CASSRDTYNEQFF.

J is TRBJ2-1 and V is TRBV27, with D tentatively TRBD1 (5 bases). In germline, CDR1 is MNHEY, CDR2 SMNVEV (reference sequence). V was shortened by 7 bases and J by 2 bases, with 18 bases between the two germline ends. This CDR3 contains 16 residues. CDR3 DNA: TGTGCCAGCACCGGGCAGGGCCAATATCCCTACAATGAGCAGTTCTTC. Its protein product is CASTGQGQYPYNEQFF.

The genes are TRBV7-2 and TRBJ1-2; 8 bases are a match to TRBD1. Germline CDR1 is SGHTA and CDR2 is FQGNSA. This CDR3 is 14 amino acids long. Germline trimming cut 5 bases from V and 8 bases from J; bases unmatched to any gene: 10. The CDR3 loop is CASSHPPRGHGYTF. The CDR3 DNA reads TGTGCCAGCAGCCACCCGCCCAGGGGGCACGGCTACACCTTC.

The rearrangement links TRBV10-1 to TRBJ2-3; D is uncertain. V lost 6 bases and J lost 5, with 15 bases in between. This CDR3 region has 14 residues. CDR1 and CDR2 (germline): WNHNN, SYGVQD (reference sequence). The CDR3 sequence: CASSRESPGDTQYF. CDR3 DNA: TGCGCCAGCAGCCGTGAGTCTCCCGGAGATACGCAGTATTTT.

The table lists this clone with a few counts. This chain uses TRBV27 with TRBJ1-6; D might be TRBD1 (6 bases). This CDR3 comprises 18 residues. Trimming pared 3 bases from V and 5 bases from J, leaving 20 bases between. Germline lookup yields CDR1 MNHEY and CDR2 SMNVEV (reference sequence). The CDR3 DNA is TGTGCCAGCAGTTTTGGGACACCAACAGGGTACGATAATTCACCCCTCCACTTT. Protein product: CASSFGTPTGYDNSPLHF.

With regard to this clone: An end of the junction differs from the germline gene, which may be a read error. The genes are TRBV6-6 and TRBJ2-2, with D perhaps matching TRBD1 (5 bases). The germline CDR1 and CDR2 sequences are MNHNY and SVGAGI (reference sequence). The CDR3 has 13 residues. CDR3 in DNA: TGTGCCACCAGTCAGGGGAACACCGGGGAGCTGTTTTTT. This encodes CATSQGNTGELFF.

This clone was counted between two and nine times. The rearrangement links TRBV15 to TRBJ2-1; 8 bases are shared with TRBD2. Losses at the gene ends were 0 bases for V and 6 bases for J; bases not matched to a gene: 4. This CDR3 region has 15 residues. The germline V gene encodes CDR1 LNHNV and CDR2 YYDKDF (reference sequence). CDR3 DNA sequence: TGTGCCACCAGCAGAGATCTAGCGGGCCTCAATGAGCAGTTCTTC. Translated, it gives CATSRDLAGLNEQFF.